This T cell receptor (beta chain) was observed in a study of early T cells in non-severe SARS-CoV-2 infection. Overall study: The chains were unpaired, and the sequenced material was bulk RNA from unsorted whole blood.

General study points: Anti-spike CD8 specificities were favored by VDJdb matching, whose results missed private and CD4 specificities.

Individual cDNA molecules each received unique molecular identifiers attached to them. TCRdb reanalysed the 5' RACE reads using MiXCR and keeps one entry per CDR3 protein. Of tens of thousands of distinct CDR3 sequences listed, roughly an eighth are singletons. At least ten counts were recorded for this clonotype. Its specificity is not known. Germline assignment: CDR1 SNHLY and CDR2 FYNNEI. V was pared by 3 bases and J by 5 bases, with 4 bases between. The CDR3 loop spans 11 amino acids. The origin of this receptor is an adult who was a healthcare worker with PCR-confirmed SARS-CoV-2 infection or an uninfected control (not recorded which). The source material was whole blood. The chain has TRBV2 and TRBJ1-1, with D hard to call. DNA for the CDR3: TGTGCCAGCAGTGATTGGACTGAAGCTTTCTTT. This translates into CASSDWTEAFF.